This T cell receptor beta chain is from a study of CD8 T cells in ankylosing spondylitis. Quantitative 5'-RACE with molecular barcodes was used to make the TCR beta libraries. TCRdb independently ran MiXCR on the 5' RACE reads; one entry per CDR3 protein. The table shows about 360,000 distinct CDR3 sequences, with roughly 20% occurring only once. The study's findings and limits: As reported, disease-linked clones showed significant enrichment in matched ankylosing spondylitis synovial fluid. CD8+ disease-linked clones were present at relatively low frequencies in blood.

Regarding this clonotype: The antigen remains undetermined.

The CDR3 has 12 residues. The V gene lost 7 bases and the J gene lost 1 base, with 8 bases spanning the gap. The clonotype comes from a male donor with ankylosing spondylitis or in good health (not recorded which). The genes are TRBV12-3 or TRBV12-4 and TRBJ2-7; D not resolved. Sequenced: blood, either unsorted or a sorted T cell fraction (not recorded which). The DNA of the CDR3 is TGTGCCAGCACCACTACATCCTACGAGCAGTACTTC. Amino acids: CASTTTSYEQYF.